This TCR beta chain came from a study of cytomegalovirus exposure and HLA in healthy donors. Study-wide results and caveats: For cytomegalovirus status, the classifier reportedly gave diagnoses with high specificity and sensitivity. Indistinguishability led to the exclusion of some V segments, TRBV6-2 and TRBV6-3 included.

There are a few counts of this clone. Antigen unknown. This PCR relied on a set of 60 Vbeta primers and 13 Jbeta primers. The repertoire was sequenced with immunoSEQ multiplex PCR; TCRdb's copy has only in-frame clones and lacks some. The sample consists of approximately 150,000 clones, 77% of them appearing once. Trimming left V 3 bases short and J 11 bases short, with 13 bases between. The length of the CDR3 is 12 residues. In germline, CDR1 is ENHRY, CDR2 SYGVKD. The chain recombines TRBV10-3 with TRBJ1-2, with D unresolved. This clonotype was sampled from a woman aged 25 to 39 in good health and CMV-seropositive. The sample consisted of PBMCs. CDR3 nucleotide sequence: TGTGCCATCAGTGAAGCTGGCTTCGGGTACACCTTC. Protein: CAISEAGFGYTF.